The 31 T cell receptor beta chains reported below all come from one sample, sequenced in a study of blood T cell repertoires in COVID-19. The data were produced by immunoSEQ multiplex PCR, yet TCRdb's version contains in-frame clones alone and is incomplete. Of over 200,000 clones in the sample, about 89% were seen once. The sequenced material came from peripheral blood. The receptors derive from a man aged 40-50 years who had recovered from COVID-19.

The chain is built from TRBV11-3 and TRBJ1-1; the match to TRBD1 covers 7 bases. V trimming: 5 bases; J trimming: 8 bases; junction bases outside the gene matches: 8. This CDR3 is built from 13 residues. Germline loops: CDR1 SGHNT, CDR2 YENEEA. CDR3 DNA sequence: TGTGCCAGCAGCCTCCTTAGGGACAGCGAAGCTTTCTTT. Translation gives CASSLLRDSEAFF.

J is TRBJ2-7 and V is TRBV11-3, with 7 bases identical to TRBD2. CDR1 and CDR2 from the germline V gene are SGHNT and YENEEA. V shed 5 bases and J 5 bases; nucleotides not matched to a gene: 12. The CDR3 sequence is 15 residues long. The CDR3 sequence: CASSPGGTTAHEQYF. The CDR3 DNA reads as TGTGCCAGCAGCCCAGGAGGGACTACGGCCCACGAGCAGTACTTC.

CDR3 DNA: TGTGCCAGCAGCTTAGGCGTGGGGGCTAGCGGGGTCTCCTACGAGCAGTACTTC. The encoded protein is CASSLGVGASGVSYEQYF. The V and J genes are TRBV7-6 and TRBJ2-7; 9 positions agree with TRBD2. The V gene's germline CDR1 is SGHVS and CDR2 FNYEAQ. After removal of 1 base from V and 0 bases from J, the junction contained 10 bases not matched to a gene. The CDR3 has 18 residues. Together with reference TRBV7-6 and TRBJ2-7, the CDR3 gives the full variable domain: GAGVSQSPRYKVTKRGQDVALRCDPISGHVSLYWYRQALGQGPEFLTYFNYEAQQDKSGLPNDRFSAERPEGSISTLTIQRTEQRDSAMYRCASSLGVGASGVSYEQYFGPGTRLTVT.

The rearrangement joins TRBV6-5 to TRBJ2-7; D is unresolved. The germline gives CDR1 MNHEY, CDR2 SVGAGI. The CDR3 is 13 amino acids. V lost 2 bases to trimming and J lost 5 bases, with 10 bases between them. The CDR3 loop reads CASSYVSTHEQYF. DNA for the CDR3: TGTGCCAGCAGTTACGTTAGCACCCACGAGCAGTACTTC.

The rearrangement joins TRBV7-3 to TRBJ2-2; 9 nucleotides match TRBD1. Trimming removed 5 bases from V and 5 bases from J; junction bases left unmatched: 3. CDR3 length equals 14 residues. Germline CDR1 reads SGHTA; CDR2 reads FQGTGA. CDR3 loop: CASSPGTGTGELFF. The CDR3 DNA reads as TGTGCCAGCAGCCCAGGGACAGGGACCGGGGAGCTGTTTTTT.

The chain employs TRBV27 and TRBJ1-5, with 10 bases identical to TRBD1. The CDR3 contains 17 residues. With 2 bases clipped from V and 4 bases from J, the junction kept 8 bases outside the gene matches. Germline CDR1 and CDR2: MNHEY and SMNVEV (reference sequence). CDR3 nucleotides: TGTGCCAGCAGTTTAGCCCGACAGGGGGCCCTTAATCAGCCCCAGCATTTT. The encoded protein is CASSLARQGALNQPQHF.

The rearrangement links TRBV10-2 to TRBJ1-2; D remains ambiguous. V gave up 0 bases and J gave up 1 base, with 12 bases separating them. CDR1 and CDR2 (germline): WSHSY, SAAADI. This CDR3 comprises 16 residues. The CDR3 sequence is CASSESALGVNYGYTF. Written as DNA, the CDR3 is TGCGCCAGCAGTGAGTCGGCGTTAGGAGTTAACTATGGCTACACCTTC.

This chain connects TRBV27 to TRBJ2-1, with TRBD2 identical over 7 bases. Unmatched junction bases numbered 12, after V lost 6 bases and J lost 4 bases. Germline CDR1 and CDR2: MNHEY and SMNVEV (reference sequence). CDR3 length: 16 amino acids. This chain's CDR3 is CASSLDPGLTYNEQFF. In nucleotides, the CDR3 is TGTGCCAGCAGCCTAGATCCGGGACTAACATACAATGAGCAGTTCTTC.

The chain carries TRBV6-2 or TRBV6-3 and TRBJ2-5; TRBD1 is a possible D gene (6 bases). CDR1 and CDR2 from the germline V gene are MNHEY and SVGEGT. Trimming took off 2 bases at V and 1 base at J, with 8 bases between the two ends. CDR3 length equals 14 residues. The CDR3 loop reads CASSYRGIQETQYF. CDR3 nucleotides: TGTGCCAGCAGTTACAGGGGGATCCAAGAGACCCAGTACTTC.

The chain employs TRBV6-2 or TRBV6-3 and TRBJ1-4; 8 nucleotides match TRBD1. V was clipped by 4 bases and J by 5 bases; unmatched bases: 12. This CDR3 is 17 amino acids long. The germline V gene encodes CDR1 MNHEY and CDR2 SVGEGT. CDR3 sequence (DNA): TGTGCCAGCAGTTTTTATCCGGGACAGGCATCCAATGAAAAACTGTTTTTT. Translation: CASSFYPGQASNEKLFF.

The V gene is TRBV7-9, the J gene TRBJ1-5; D gene uncertain. Per germline, CDR1 SEHNR and CDR2 FQNEAQ (reference sequence). There are 14 residues in the CDR3. Trimming pared 4 bases from V and 2 bases from J, leaving 9 bases between. The CDR3 DNA is TGTGCCAGCAGCTCAGACATGGGCAATCAGCCCCAGCATTTT. It is translated as CASSSDMGNQPQHF.

The J gene is TRBJ2-3, the V gene TRBV11-2, with a weak D call TRBD1 (5 bases). There are 14 residues in the CDR3. Trimming left V 1 base short and J 5 bases short, with 10 bases between. Germline V gene data show CDR1 as SGHAT and CDR2 as FQNNGV. In nucleotides, the CDR3 is TGTGCCAGCAGCTTAGGGCAGGGTGTAGATACGCAGTATTTT. Translating it yields CASSLGQGVDTQYF.

The J gene is TRBJ2-5, the V gene TRBV19, with D possibly TRBD1 on 5 matching bases. V was pared by 5 bases and J by 4 bases, with 14 bases between. The CDR3 runs to 14 residues. The germline V gene has CDR1 LNHDA and CDR2 SQIVND (reference sequence). The CDR3 region is CASSWQGIGETQYF. CDR3 nucleotide sequence: TGTGCCAGTAGTTGGCAGGGAATTGGAGAGACCCAGTACTTC.

The chain links TRBV6-6 to TRBJ1-5, with D possibly matching TRBD1 (5 bases). There are 16 residues in the CDR3. CDR1 and CDR2 (germline): MNHNY, SVGAGI (reference sequence). V was cut by 6 bases and J by 0 bases, with 15 bases left in between. CDR3 region: CASSPRGSNSNQPQHF. CDR3 in DNA: TGTGCCAGCAGCCCACGGGGGAGCAATAGCAATCAGCCCCAGCATTTT.

The chain links TRBV7-8 to TRBJ2-7, with TRBD2 as a possible D gene (6 bases). Germline CDR1 is SGHVS and CDR2 is FQNEAQ. V was clipped by 5 bases and J by 2 bases, with 13 bases between them. The CDR3 sequence is 14 residues long. The CDR3 loop reads CASSGGVDPYEQYF. As DNA, the CDR3 is TGTGCCAGCAGCGGCGGGGTAGATCCCTACGAGCAGTACTTC.

The rearrangement links TRBV7-9 to TRBJ2-3; the D is unclear. Germline V gives CDR1 SEHNR, CDR2 FQNEAQ (reference sequence). The CDR3 has 15 residues. The V gene lost 1 base and the J gene lost 0 bases, with 8 bases spanning the gap. The CDR3 sequence is CASSLGIASTDTQYF. The CDR3 DNA reads as TGTGCCAGCAGCTTAGGCATAGCTAGCACAGATACGCAGTATTTT.

This chain joins TRBV3-1 (or the pseudogene TRBV3-2) and TRBJ1-3; a weak D match, TRBD1 (5 bases). The CDR3 covers 17 residues. Germline V gene data show CDR1 as LGHDT and CDR2 as YNNKEL (reference sequence). V lost 4 bases and J 0 bases, leaving 16 bases between the germline ends. The CDR3 reads CASSPKAPTVSGNTIYF. The CDR3 nucleotides read TGTGCCAGCAGCCCCAAAGCACCGACAGTCTCTGGAAACACCATATATTTT.

The gene calls are TRBV6-5 and TRBJ1-6; D remains ambiguous. The CDR3 sequence is 15 residues long. Trimming removed 2 bases from V and 7 bases from J, with 12 bases in between. CDR1 is MNHEY, CDR2 SVGAGI, per germline. CDR3 residues: CASSYTYGKNSPLHF. CDR3 nucleotides: TGTGCCAGCAGTTACACGTACGGGAAGAATTCACCCCTCCACTTT.

The V call is TRBV27, the J call TRBJ1-6, with a weak D call TRBD1 (5 bases). The germline gives CDR1 MNHEY, CDR2 SMNVEV (reference sequence). The V end lost 3 bases, the J end lost 2 bases, and 8 bases lay between the germline ends. The CDR3 is 15 residues long. CDR3 in DNA: TGTGCCAGCAGTTTCTGGGGCACCTATAATTCACCCCTCCACTTT. Protein sequence: CASSFWGTYNSPLHF.

The chain links TRBV12-5 to TRBJ2-5, with 11 nucleotides matching TRBD1. V gave up 0 bases and J gave up 5 bases; unmatched junction bases: 8. Looked up from germline, CDR1 is LGHNT and CDR2 is FRNRAP. The CDR3 is made up of 17 amino acids. In DNA form, the CDR3 reads TGTGCTAGTGGTTTGGTACTTAGGACAGGGGGCGAGGAGACCCAGTACTTC. Its protein product is CASGLVLRTGGEETQYF.

This sequence joins TRBV12-5 and TRBJ1-1; no clear D gene. V gave up 0 bases and J gave up 6 bases, with 26 bases separating them. CDR3 length: 19 residues. The germline gives CDR1 LGHNT, CDR2 FRNRAP. CDR3 residues: CASGLVPYGRPERRAEAFF. CDR3 coding DNA: TGTGCTAGTGGTTTGGTACCTTACGGTCGCCCCGAAAGGAGAGCTGAAGCTTTCTTT.

V usage is TRBV11-2 and J usage is TRBJ2-1, with D hard to call. Germline assignment: CDR1 SGHAT and CDR2 FQNNGV. The germline V and J ends were trimmed by 0 bases and 2 bases, with 8 bases remaining between them. This CDR3 is 15 amino acids long. The CDR3 sequence: CASSLDGQPYNEQFF. The CDR3 bases are TGTGCCAGCAGCTTAGATGGGCAGCCCTACAATGAGCAGTTCTTC.

The chain joins TRBV5-8 to TRBJ2-5; maybe TRBD1 (7 bases). The CDR3 is 13 residues long. Germline-derived CDR1 and CDR2 are SGHTS and YDEGEE. The V end lost 6 bases, the J end lost 6 bases, and 15 bases lay between the germline ends. CDR3 region: CASTTRGEKTQYF. CDR3 nucleotide sequence: TGTGCCAGCACCACCAGGGGGGAAAAGACCCAGTACTTC.

In this sample, this clone turned up a few times. The gene calls are TRBV6-2 or TRBV6-3 and TRBJ2-1, with TRBD2 identical over 7 bases. Germline loops: CDR1 MNHEY, CDR2 SVGEGT. The CDR3 is 13 residues long. Unmatched junction bases numbered 5, after V lost 6 bases and J lost 6 bases. CDR3 region: CASSSGGPNEQFF. CDR3 sequence (DNA): TGTGCCAGCAGCTCGGGGGGTCCCAATGAGCAGTTCTTC.

This chain joins TRBV7-2 and TRBJ2-3; TRBD2 agrees at 11 bases. Germline V gives CDR1 SGHTA, CDR2 FQGNSA. The CDR3 sequence is 17 residues long. Unmatched junction bases numbered 5, after V lost 3 bases and J lost 0 bases. The CDR3 DNA follows: TGTGCCAGCAGCTTCACTAGCGGGGGAACCAGCACAGATACGCAGTATTTT. It codes for CASSFTSGGTSTDTQYF.

J is TRBJ1-1 and V is TRBV10-3; 8 nucleotides agree with TRBD1. Germline trimming cut 0 bases from V and 4 bases from J; bases unmatched to any gene: 7. Germline V gene lookup returns CDR1 ENHRY and CDR2 SYGVKD. The CDR3 runs to 16 residues. The CDR3 spells CAISESTGGMGTEAFF. CDR3 DNA: TGTGCCATCAGTGAGTCTACAGGGGGTATGGGCACTGAAGCTTTCTTT.

This clone appeared a single time. This chain links TRBV6-5 with TRBJ2-7; the D gene is possibly TRBD2 (5 bases). CDR1 is MNHEY, CDR2 SVGAGI, per germline. The CDR3 is 13 residues long. V was cut by 5 bases and J by 3 bases, with 11 bases left in between. The CDR3 region is CASSTGSGYEQYF. DNA for the CDR3: TGTGCCAGCAGTACTGGGAGCGGCTACGAGCAGTACTTC.

The chain uses TRBV7-8 and TRBJ2-1; no reliable D call. The ends were cut back, 9 bases at V and 4 bases at J, with 7 bases in the middle. Germline CDR1 is SGHVS and CDR2 is FQNEAQ. The CDR3 contains 11 residues. The CDR3 DNA follows: TGTGCCAGTTCGAGATACAATGAGCAGTTCTTC. This translates into CASSRYNEQFF.

The chain joins TRBV3-1 (or the pseudogene TRBV3-2) to TRBJ2-1; 7 nucleotides align to TRBD1. This CDR3 is 16 amino acids long. Trimming removed 1 base from V and 8 bases from J; junction bases left unmatched: 11. The germline gives CDR1 LGHDT, CDR2 YNNKEL (reference sequence). This chain's CDR3 is CASSQVPAGGFYEQFF. The CDR3, as DNA: TGTGCCAGCAGCCAAGTCCCGGCAGGGGGATTTTATGAGCAGTTCTTC.

The sample holds one count of this clone. The chain is built from TRBV6-2 or TRBV6-3 and TRBJ2-7; D perhaps matches TRBD1 (5 bases). This CDR3 spans 15 amino acids. V lost 2 bases and J 3 bases, leaving 14 bases between the germline ends. Looked up from germline, CDR1 is MNHEY and CDR2 is SVGEGT. DNA for the CDR3: TGTGCCAGCAGTTACCTTACAGGAGCCCGCTACGAGCAGTACTTC. Encoded protein: CASSYLTGARYEQYF.

The chain is built from TRBV3-1 (or the pseudogene TRBV3-2) and TRBJ1-2, with TRBD1 matching 10 bases. V shed 0 bases, J shed 8 bases, and the junction held 6 bases outside the gene matches. Per the germline V gene, CDR1 is LGHDT and CDR2 is YNNKEL (reference sequence). This CDR3 has 15 residues. CDR3 DNA: TGTGCCAGCAGCCAAGATTTTACGGGACAGGGGGGCTACACCTTC. It yields the protein CASSQDFTGQGGYTF.